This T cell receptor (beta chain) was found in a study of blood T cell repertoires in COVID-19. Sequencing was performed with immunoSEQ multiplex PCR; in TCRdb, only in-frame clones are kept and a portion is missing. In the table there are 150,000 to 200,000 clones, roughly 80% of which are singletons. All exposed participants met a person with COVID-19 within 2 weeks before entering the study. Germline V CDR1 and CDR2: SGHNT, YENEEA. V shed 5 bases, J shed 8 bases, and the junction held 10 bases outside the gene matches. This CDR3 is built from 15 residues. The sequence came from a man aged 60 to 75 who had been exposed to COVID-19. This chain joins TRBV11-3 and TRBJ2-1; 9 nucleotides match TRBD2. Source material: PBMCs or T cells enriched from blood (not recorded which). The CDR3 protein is CASSPPGLAGYEQFF. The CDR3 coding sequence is TGTGCCAGCAGCCCTCCGGGACTAGCTGGGTATGAGCAGTTCTTC.